The 14 T cell receptor beta chains reported below all come from one sample, sequenced in a study of T cells in localized non-small cell lung cancer. Some clones are missing from TCRdb's copy, which holds only in-frame ones; the method was immunoSEQ multiplex PCR. Among approximately 54,000 clones listed, approximately 83% were seen once. Sequencing used peripheral blood, obtained before any cancer treatment. Source of these receptors: a female donor over 55 with stage II squamous cell lung carcinoma.

The chain links TRBV25-1 to TRBJ1-1; the D is unclear. The CDR3 totals 11 residues. With 4 bases removed from V and 7 bases from J, the gap between germline ends came to 7 bases. Germline V gene sequence: CDR1 MGHDK, CDR2 SYGVNS. The CDR3 is CASSVGFEAFF. In nucleotides, the CDR3 is TGTGCCAGCAGTGTAGGGTTTGAAGCTTTCTTT.

The chain combines TRBV6-5 with TRBJ1-3; D is undetermined. This CDR3 has 16 residues. Per the germline V gene, CDR1 is MNHEY and CDR2 is SVGAGI. Trimming removed 0 bases at V and 0 bases at J, with 9 bases between. In nucleotides, the CDR3 is TGTGCCAGCAGTTACTCGTCAACATTCTCTGGAAACACCATATATTTT. This translates into CASSYSSTFSGNTIYF.

This clone was found a few times. The chain's CDR3 is CASNPDSSNQPQHF. The CDR3 nucleotides read TGTGCCAGCAATCCGGACAGTAGCAATCAGCCCCAGCATTTT. The chain links TRBV6-5 to TRBJ1-5; D is perhaps TRBD1 (6 bases). CDR3 size: 14 residues. Germline CDR1 reads MNHEY; CDR2 reads SVGAGI. The V end lost 7 bases, the J end lost 0 bases, and 10 bases lay between the germline ends.

The chain uses TRBV14 and TRBJ2-2; no definite D call. CDR1 SGHDN and CDR2 FVKESK come from the germline V gene. The CDR3 is made up of 13 amino acids. Trimming cost V 5 bases and J 5 bases, with 9 bases left between them. CDR3 residues: CASSYLRTGELFF. The CDR3 nucleotides read TGTGCCAGCAGCTATTTGAGGACCGGGGAGCTGTTTTTT.

V gene TRBV5-1 combines with J gene TRBJ1-2; 10 bases agree with TRBD1. The CDR3 length is 14 residues. The junction had 3 bases not matched to a gene; V was cut back by 5 bases and J by 2 bases. Per germline, CDR1 SGHRS and CDR2 YFSETQ. The chain's CDR3 is CASSPGQGNYGYTF. The CDR3 DNA is TGCGCCAGCAGTCCGGGACAGGGGAACTATGGCTACACCTTC.

This chain joins TRBV18 and TRBJ1-4; 10 bases line up with TRBD1. Germline lookup yields CDR1 KGHSH and CDR2 LQKENI. J lost 8 bases, V lost 3 bases, and 6 bases had no gene match. The CDR3 spans 15 residues. Here the CDR3 reads CASSPSGTGVEKLFF. The CDR3 DNA sequence: TGTGCCAGCTCACCTTCCGGGACAGGGGTAGAAAAACTGTTTTTT.

This clone appeared a few times. This chain joins TRBV5-1 and TRBJ2-1, with D possibly being TRBD2 (6 bases). This CDR3 comprises 14 residues. Germline values: CDR1 SGHRS, CDR2 YFSETQ. Trimming cost V 2 bases and J 5 bases, with 11 bases left between them. DNA for the CDR3: TGCGCCAGCAGCTTCACTAGCATCCACAATGAGCAGTTCTTC. Translating it yields CASSFTSIHNEQFF. Full variable domain (rest looked up from reference TRBV5-1 and TRBJ2-1): KAGVTQTPRYLIKTRGQQVTLSCSPISGHRSVSWYQQTPGQGLQFLFEYFSETQRNKGNFPGRFSGRQFSNSRSEMNVSTLELGDSALYLCASSFTSIHNEQFFGPGTRLTVL.

This clone is a singleton in its sample. The chain is built from TRBV2 and TRBJ1-1, with D possibly matching TRBD1 (6 bases). This CDR3 region has 15 residues. Germline V CDR1 and CDR2: SNHLY, FYNNEI. Between the trimmed V and J ends, which lost 2 bases and 4 bases, there was a span of 14 bases. The CDR3 bases are TGTGCCAGCAGTGAAATGGGACACCCCTCCACTGAAGCTTTCTTT. It is translated as CASSEMGHPSTEAFF.

This clone showed up just once. The rearrangement joins TRBV6-5 to TRBJ1-1, with TRBD1 matching over 8 bases. This CDR3 is 12 amino acids long. Germline V gene sequence: CDR1 MNHEY, CDR2 SVGAGI. With 5 bases clipped from V and 8 bases from J, the junction kept 4 bases outside the gene matches. CDR3 sequence: CASSVTGGEAFF. The CDR3 nucleotides are TGTGCCAGCAGTGTAACAGGGGGAGAAGCTTTCTTT.

This CDR3 is CASSPGGVEGNYGYTF. The DNA for the CDR3 is TGTGCCAGCAGTCCCGGTGGTGTTGAGGGGAACTATGGCTACACCTTC. V and J are TRBV28 and TRBJ1-2, with D perhaps TRBD1 (5 bases). The V gene lost 5 bases and the J gene lost 2 bases, with 18 bases spanning the gap. This CDR3 has 16 residues. The germline V gene encodes CDR1 MDHEN and CDR2 SYDVKM.

The table lists this clone with a count of one. The CDR3 region has the DNA TGTGCCAGCAGCCAAGAGTACATTCAGTACTTC. The encoded protein is CASSQEYIQYF. The chain combines TRBV4-2 with TRBJ2-4; D not resolved. Looked up from germline, CDR1 is LGHNA and CDR2 is YNFKEQ. V shed 0 bases and J shed 8 bases, with 2 bases lying between them. There are 11 residues in the CDR3.

The rearrangement uses TRBV4-1 and TRBJ2-3; 10 bases align to TRBD2. This CDR3 is built from 16 residues. Germline V CDR1 and CDR2: MGHRA, YSYEKL. Unmatched junction bases numbered 3, after V lost 1 base and J lost 2 bases. The CDR3 DNA sequence: TGCGCCAGCAGCCAAGCTAGCGGGGGTCACACAGATACGCAGTATTTT. It encodes CASSQASGGHTDTQYF.

The V gene is TRBV6-5, the J gene TRBJ1-1; the D is unclear. The CDR3 has 13 residues. The germline V gene encodes CDR1 MNHEY and CDR2 SVGAGI. V was trimmed by 0 bases and J by 4 bases, leaving 6 bases between them. The CDR3 sequence: CASSYSKRTEAFF. CDR3 DNA: TGTGCCAGCAGTTACTCGAAGCGCACTGAAGCTTTCTTT.

This chain joins TRBV9 and TRBJ1-6; D uncertain. Trimming took off 4 bases at V and 7 bases at J, with 15 bases between the two ends. The CDR3 totals 15 residues. CDR1 and CDR2 from the germline V gene are SGDLS and YYNGEE. The CDR3 spells CASSPTQSKNSPLHF. The CDR3 bases are TGTGCCAGCAGCCCGACCCAGTCCAAAAATTCACCCCTCCACTTT.